A single TCR beta chain is shown here with its context. Its antigen remains unidentified. This is likely an artifact of a read error, given a far larger clone one base away. These data originate in a study of prognosis after radiotherapy for stage I lung cancer (dated by TCRdb to the early 2020s). The study in broad terms: Fewer than 20 stage I NSCLC patients were enrolled in Nanjing, China, between 2018 and January 2019. Four to six patients had oligometastatic NSCLC after their primary tumor was surgically resected, and under 15 patients had newly diagnosed primary stage I lung tumors. All patients were considered medically inoperable, owing to comorbidities in roughly 11 and refusal of surgery in over 5. The cohort comprised under 15 men and roughly 6 women with a median age of around 73 years, ranging from about 53 to 90 years. Some 13 patients had adenocarcinoma and several had squamous cell carcinoma as the tumor histology. SBRT was delivered in 3 to 5 fractions with a biologically effective dose of at least 100 Gy, and image-guided IMRT or VMAT was used for delivery. Concurrent therapy was not administered to any patient alongside SBRT. After SBRT, distant metastases developed in four of the 19 patients at a median of 7 months, while the remaining 15 patients had no significant progression. The study profiled peripheral blood TCR beta repertoires from stage I NSCLC patients before and after stereotactic body radiotherapy and related them to distant failure. For each of the roughly 19 patients, one blood sample was taken before SBRT and one after, so the study sequenced approximately 40 samples in total.

On the study overall, not on this receptor specifically: TRBV and TRBJ usage frequencies reportedly differed by metastasis status, in two V genes at baseline and in several V and two J genes after SBRT. The small cohort and short follow-up limited the study, so independent validation of the findings is needed. Tumor specificity of expanded TCR clones was not determined. None of the reported P values were adjusted for multiple comparisons. Post-SBRT Shannon entropy and its change from baseline were lower in patients who developed distant metastases; baseline Shannon entropy was not associated with metastases. Unique TCR clone counts fell after SBRT (median 10,088 before versus several thousand after; Wilcoxon paired P=0.011).

The germline V gene (reference sequence) supplies CDR1 MNHEY and CDR2 SMNVEV. Its CDR3 holds 14 amino acids, cysteine through phenylalanine. The DNA shown is the 42-base CDR3, in frame from base 1. All patients had node-negative disease on CT and PET/CT, and none had a history of other malignancies or had previously received chemotherapy or radiotherapy. Six milliliters of peripheral venous blood were drawn into EDTA tubes at each of two time points. Ficoll-Paque Plus density-gradient centrifugation was used to isolate PBMCs. Right after collection, samples were kept at -80 degrees C until analysis. Two rounds of multiplex PCR were performed to amplify the TCR beta CDR3 region from genomic DNA. The first PCR round used primers specific to each TRBV and TRBJ gene, with sequences filed in Chinese patent CN105087789A. Universal primers were used in the second round of PCR. The Roche High Pure PCR Template Preparation Kit was used to extract genomic DNA from the frozen PBMCs. Paired-end sequencing with 151 bp reads was performed on the libraries using an Illumina HiSeq 3000. As for the original processing: CutAdapt was used to remove raw reads lacking the multiplex PCR primer sequences. High-quality paired reads were merged into contigs with PEAR. TRB V, D and J gene segments were assigned to each contig with MiXCR by alignment to reference sequences. CDR3 sequences were clustered by base quality and sequence similarity to remove sequencing errors. Shannon entropy, normalized by the natural log of the productive TCR sequence number, served as the measure of diversity. One minus Shannon entropy divided by the natural log of the number of unique clonotypes was used as the definition of clonality. The Youden index of ROC curves was used to select progression-free survival cut-offs for repertoire metrics, and analyses were performed in R 3.5.3. TCRdb trimmed public reads at Q25 via fastp, called clones via MiXCR and kept in-frame beta chains. All rows with the same CDR3 protein become a single entry with the most common DNA and genes. The V and J calls and clone size are TCRdb's, not the authors'. The sample contains 20,000 to 25,000 distinct CDR3 sequences, about 40% of them found a single time. Around a fifth of the sample is taken by the ten largest.

The sequence came from a donor over 45 with non-small cell lung cancer. The sequence joins TRBV27 to TRBJ2-7, and the D gene may be TRBD1, 6 bases matching. The sample consisted of PBMCs, taken before or after stereotactic body radiation therapy (not recorded which). The CDR3 protein sequence reads: CAISRDTTPRGQYF. The nucleotide sequence reads TGTGCCATCAGTAGGGACACCACACCGAGGGGGCAGTACTTC.